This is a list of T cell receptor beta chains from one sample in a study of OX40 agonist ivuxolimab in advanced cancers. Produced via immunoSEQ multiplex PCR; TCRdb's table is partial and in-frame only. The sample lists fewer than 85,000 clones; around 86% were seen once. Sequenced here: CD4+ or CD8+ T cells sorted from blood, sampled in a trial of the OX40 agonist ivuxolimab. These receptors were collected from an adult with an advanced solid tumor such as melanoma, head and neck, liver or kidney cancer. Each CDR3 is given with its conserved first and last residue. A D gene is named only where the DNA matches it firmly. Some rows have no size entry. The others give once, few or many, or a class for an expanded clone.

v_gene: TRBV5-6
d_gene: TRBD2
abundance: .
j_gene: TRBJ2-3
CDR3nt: TGTGCCAGCAGCCCTCAAGGGGGAATAGCGGGAGGGGCAGATACGCAGTATTTT
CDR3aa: CASSPQGGIAGGADTQYF

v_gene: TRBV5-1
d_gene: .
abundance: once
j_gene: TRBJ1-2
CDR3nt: TGCGCCAGCAGCCCCCCAGGGGTATCTGGCTACACCTTC
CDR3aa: CASSPPGVSGYTF

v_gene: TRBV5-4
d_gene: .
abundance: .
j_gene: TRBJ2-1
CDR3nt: TGTGCCAGCAGCTGGCAGGGAAGTGAGCAGTTCTTC
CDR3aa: CASSWQGSEQFF

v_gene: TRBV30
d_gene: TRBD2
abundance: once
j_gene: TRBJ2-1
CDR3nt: TGTGCCTGGAGCGCCGCGGTGGGACTAGCGGGAGGGAGGTACAATGAGCAGTTCTTC
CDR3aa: CAWSAAVGLAGGRYNEQFF

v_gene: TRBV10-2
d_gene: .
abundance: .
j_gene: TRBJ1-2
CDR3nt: TGCGCCAGCAGTGACACTTATGGCTACACCTTC
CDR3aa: CASSDTYGYTF

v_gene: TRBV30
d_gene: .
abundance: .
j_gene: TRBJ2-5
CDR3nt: TGTGCCCGTTGGGGACGCAGTGGCTCCGGGGAGACCCAGTACTTC
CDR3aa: CARWGRSGSGETQYF

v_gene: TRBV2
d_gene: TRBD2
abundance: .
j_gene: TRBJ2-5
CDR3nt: TGTGCCAGCAGTGCCGGACTAGCGGGGGATGGGACCCAGTACTTC
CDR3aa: CASSAGLAGDGTQYF

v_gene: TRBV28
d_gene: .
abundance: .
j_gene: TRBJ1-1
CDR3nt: TGTGCCAGCAGTTTCCTGGCTTCTCCGAGAGTATTGGCTGAAGCTTTCTTT
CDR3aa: CASSFLASPRVLAEAFF

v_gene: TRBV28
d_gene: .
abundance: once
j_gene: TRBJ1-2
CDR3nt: TGTGCCAGCAGTTTTGGGCGGGCCACTAACTATGGCTACACCTTC
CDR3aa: CASSFGRATNYGYTF

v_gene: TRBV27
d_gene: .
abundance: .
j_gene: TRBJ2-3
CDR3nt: TGTGCCACCTCAAGATGGGGGGAAGGGACAGATACGCAGTATTTT
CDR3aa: CATSRWGEGTDTQYF

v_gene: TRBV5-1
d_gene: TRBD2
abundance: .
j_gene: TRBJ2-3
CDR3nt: TGCGCCAGCAGCTTGGGACTAGCAGTCCGCCACACAGATACGCAGTATTTT
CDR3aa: CASSLGLAVRHTDTQYF

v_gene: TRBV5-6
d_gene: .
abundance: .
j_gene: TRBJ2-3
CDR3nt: TGTGCCACCCGACTTAAGGGCTGGGATACGCAGTATTTT
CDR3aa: CATRLKGWDTQYF

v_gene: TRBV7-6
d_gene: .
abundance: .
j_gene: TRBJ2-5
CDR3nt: TGTGCCAGCAGCTTAGGGGGTGGGTCCTCGACCCAGTACTTC
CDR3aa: CASSLGGGSSTQYF

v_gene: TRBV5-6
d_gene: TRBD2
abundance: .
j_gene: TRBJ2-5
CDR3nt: TGTGCCAGCAGCAGGACTAGCGGGAGATGGGGAGAGACCCAGTACTTC
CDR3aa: CASSRTSGRWGETQYF

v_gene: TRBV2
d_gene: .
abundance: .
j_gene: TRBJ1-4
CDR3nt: TGTGCCAGCAGTCCCCATAATGAAAAACTGTTTTTT
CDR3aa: CASSPHNEKLFF

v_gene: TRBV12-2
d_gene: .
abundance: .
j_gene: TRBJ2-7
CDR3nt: TGTGCAAGTCGCCGTCCCATTAGCGGGAGGGCCCCGGGCTCCTACGAGCAGTACTTC
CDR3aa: CASRRPISGRAPGSYEQYF

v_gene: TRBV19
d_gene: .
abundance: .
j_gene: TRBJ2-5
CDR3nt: TGTGCCAGTAGTAAGTCAGGGCAGCACCAAGAGACCCAGTACTTC
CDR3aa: CASSKSGQHQETQYF

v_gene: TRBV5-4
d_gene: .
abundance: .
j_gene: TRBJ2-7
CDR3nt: TGTGCCAGCAGCTTCTGGTCGGGCTCCTACGAGCAGTACTTC
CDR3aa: CASSFWSGSYEQYF

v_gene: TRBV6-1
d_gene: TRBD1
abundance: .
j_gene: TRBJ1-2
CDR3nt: TGTGCCAGCCACAGGGGCAACTATGGCTACACCTTC
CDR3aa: CASHRGNYGYTF

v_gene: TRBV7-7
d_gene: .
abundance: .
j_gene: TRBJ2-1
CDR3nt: TGTGCCAGCAGCTTAGCGCAGGGTTCCAACGCTGAGCAGTTCTTC
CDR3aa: CASSLAQGSNAEQFF

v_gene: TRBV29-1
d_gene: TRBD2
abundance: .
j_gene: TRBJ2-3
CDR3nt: TGCAGCGTCCAGGGGGGACTAGCGGTAAACACAGATACGCAGTATTTT
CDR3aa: CSVQGGLAVNTDTQYF

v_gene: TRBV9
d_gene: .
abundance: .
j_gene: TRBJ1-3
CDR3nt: TGTGCCAGCAGCGTAGAGAGTTTGGCTTTTGGAAACACCATATATTTT
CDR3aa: CASSVESLAFGNTIYF

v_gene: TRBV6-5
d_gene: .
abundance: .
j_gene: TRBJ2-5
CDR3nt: TGTGCCAGCAGTTACTCCCACAGTGGGGGAGAGACCCAGTACTTC
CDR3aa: CASSYSHSGGETQYF

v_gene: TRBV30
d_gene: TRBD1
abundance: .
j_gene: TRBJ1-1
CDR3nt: TGTGCCTGGAGTGGCAGGGGACAGCAAGCTTTCTTT
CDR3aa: CAWSGRGQQAFF

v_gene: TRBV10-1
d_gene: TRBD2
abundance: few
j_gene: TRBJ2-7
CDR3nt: TGCGCCAGCGGACTAGCGGGAGCCCACGAGCAGTACTTC
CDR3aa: CASGLAGAHEQYF

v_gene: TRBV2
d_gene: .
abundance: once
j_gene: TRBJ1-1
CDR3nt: TGTGCCAGCAGTGAAAATAGGGGCAGACTGAACACTGAAGCTTTCTTT
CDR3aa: CASSENRGRLNTEAFF

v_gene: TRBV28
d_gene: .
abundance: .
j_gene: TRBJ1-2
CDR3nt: TGTGCCGGACGTCGGGGGGGCACTAACTATGGCTACACCTTC
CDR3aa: CAGRRGGTNYGYTF

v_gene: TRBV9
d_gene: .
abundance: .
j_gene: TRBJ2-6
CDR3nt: TGTGCCAGCAGCGCCCAGTCTGGGGCCAACGTCCTGACTTTC
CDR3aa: CASSAQSGANVLTF

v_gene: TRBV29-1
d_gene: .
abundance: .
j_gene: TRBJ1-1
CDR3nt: TGCAGCTCCAACCAGGGTGACACTGAAGCTTTCTTT
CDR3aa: CSSNQGDTEAFF

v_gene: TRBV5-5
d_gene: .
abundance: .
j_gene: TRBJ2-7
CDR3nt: TGTGCCAGCAACAGCGGACCGACCGGCACCTACGAGCAGTACTTC
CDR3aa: CASNSGPTGTYEQYF

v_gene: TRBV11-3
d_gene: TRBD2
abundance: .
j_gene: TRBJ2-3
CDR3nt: TGTGCCAGCAGCTTATATCCGGGGGGACTCCCCACAGATACGCAGTATTTT
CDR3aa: CASSLYPGGLPTDTQYF

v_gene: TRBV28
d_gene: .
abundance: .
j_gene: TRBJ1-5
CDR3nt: TGTGCCAGCAGTATACCCGACGGGGTAGGGAATTCCCAGCATTTT
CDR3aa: CASSIPDGVGNSQHF

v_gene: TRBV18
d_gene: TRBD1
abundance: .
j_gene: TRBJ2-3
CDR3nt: TGTGCCAGCTCACCTAGGACAGGGGGCACAGATACGCAGTATTTT
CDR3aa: CASSPRTGGTDTQYF

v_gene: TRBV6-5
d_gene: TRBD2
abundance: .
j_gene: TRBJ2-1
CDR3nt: TGTGCCAGCAGTTACGCGGGACTAGCGGGAGGCAATGAGCAGTTCTTC
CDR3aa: CASSYAGLAGGNEQFF

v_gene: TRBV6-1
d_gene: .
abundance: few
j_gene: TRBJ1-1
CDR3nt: TGTGCCAGCAGTGCGGGGGCACGCACTGAAGCTTTCTTT
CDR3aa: CASSAGARTEAFF

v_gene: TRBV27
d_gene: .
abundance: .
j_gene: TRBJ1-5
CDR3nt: TGTGCCAGCAGTCCGCTAAAGTTTGCAGCACATAGCAATCAGCCCCAGCATTTT
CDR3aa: CASSPLKFAAHSNQPQHF

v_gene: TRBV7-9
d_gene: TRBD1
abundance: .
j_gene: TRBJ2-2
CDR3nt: TGTGCCAGCAGCTTAAGACAGGGGGCTTACACCGGGGAGCTGTTTTTT
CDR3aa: CASSLRQGAYTGELFF

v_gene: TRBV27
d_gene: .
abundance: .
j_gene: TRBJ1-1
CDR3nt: TGTGCCAGCAGTGTATCCCCTCGGGGGGCTGAAGCTTTCTTT
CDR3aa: CASSVSPRGAEAFF

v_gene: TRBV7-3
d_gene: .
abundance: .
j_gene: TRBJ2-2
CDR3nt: TGTGCCAGCAGCCCGATGACAGGGACTCGAACCGGGGAGCTGTTTTTT
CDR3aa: CASSPMTGTRTGELFF

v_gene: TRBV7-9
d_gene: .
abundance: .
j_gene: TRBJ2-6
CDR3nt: TGTGCCAGCAGCTTACTTCGGAGACAGGCTGGGGCCAACGTCCTGACTTTC
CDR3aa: CASSLLRRQAGANVLTF

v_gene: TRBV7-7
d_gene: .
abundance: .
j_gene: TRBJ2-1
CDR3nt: TGTGCCAGCAGCTCAGGGTATGAGCAGTTCTTC
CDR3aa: CASSSGYEQFF

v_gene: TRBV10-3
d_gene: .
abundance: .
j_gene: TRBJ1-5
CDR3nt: TGTGCCATCAGTGACAGGGATTATCAGCCCCAGCATTTT
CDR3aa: CAISDRDYQPQHF